These T cell receptor beta chains were read from a single sample in a study of cytomegalovirus exposure and HLA in healthy donors. Repertoires were generated with immunoSEQ multiplex PCR, while TCRdb's copy carries only in-frame clones and drops some. This sample has roughly 160,000 clones; 84% occur once, and the top ten carry 0.38%. Sequenced: PBMCs. The source of these receptors is a boy aged 2-9 years in good health and CMV-seronegative. The CDR3 runs from the conserved cysteine through the conserved F or W. The D gene is left open where the match is weak. Size is omitted from some rows. Given values are once, few, many or a class for expanded clones.

J gene: TRBJ1-5; CDR3 length: 13; D gene: -; V gene: TRBV2; clone size: -; CDR3 DNA: TGTGCCAGCAACAGGGTCGGGGATCAGCCCCAGCATTTT; CDR3 protein: CASNRVGDQPQHF
J gene: TRBJ1-4; CDR3 length: 16; D gene: TRBD1; V gene: TRBV5-1; clone size: -; CDR3 DNA: TGCGCCAGCAGCTCCCGGACAGGGGGCGGTAATGAAAAACTGTTTTTT; CDR3 protein: CASSSRTGGGNEKLFF
J gene: TRBJ2-1; CDR3 length: 13; D gene: -; V gene: TRBV29-1; clone size: -; CDR3 DNA: TGCAGCGTTGGCCAGGGGAACCAAAAGGAGCAGTTCTTC; CDR3 protein: CSVGQGNQKEQFF
J gene: TRBJ2-2; CDR3 length: 16; D gene: TRBD2; V gene: TRBV15; clone size: -; CDR3 DNA: TGTGCCACCAGCAGTGGCGGGGGGTTGAACACCGGGGAGCTGTTTTTT; CDR3 protein: CATSSGGGLNTGELFF
J gene: TRBJ2-3; CDR3 length: 14; D gene: TRBD2; V gene: TRBV11-3; clone size: -; CDR3 DNA: TGTGCCAGCAGTCCGCGGGAGGCGACAGATACGCAGTATTTT; CDR3 protein: CASSPREATDTQYF
J gene: TRBJ2-7; CDR3 length: 14; D gene: -; V gene: TRBV27; clone size: -; CDR3 DNA: TGTGCCAGCAGTTTGGGCAGGGCCGGGTACGAGCAGTACTTC; CDR3 protein: CASSLGRAGYEQYF
J gene: TRBJ2-1; CDR3 length: 14; D gene: -; V gene: TRBV9; clone size: -; CDR3 DNA: TGTGCCAGCAGCGCGCGAGGACAGTACAATGAGCAGTTCTTC; CDR3 protein: CASSARGQYNEQFF
J gene: TRBJ1-1; CDR3 length: 15; D gene: -; V gene: TRBV25-1; clone size: -; CDR3 DNA: TGTGCCAGCAGTGAATACTTCGCGGCGGACACTGAAGCTTTCTTT; CDR3 protein: CASSEYFAADTEAFF
J gene: TRBJ2-7; CDR3 length: 12; D gene: -; V gene: TRBV6-6; clone size: few; CDR3 DNA: TGTGCCAGCAGTTCTCCCTCCTACGAGCAGTACTTC; CDR3 protein: CASSSPSYEQYF
J gene: TRBJ2-7; CDR3 length: 19; D gene: -; V gene: TRBV21-1; clone size: -; CDR3 DNA: TGTGCCAGCAGCAAAGAGGGGACTAGCGGGAGGTTAAGCTCCTACGAGCAGTACTTC; CDR3 protein: CASSKEGTSGRLSSYEQYF
J gene: TRBJ1-2; CDR3 length: 16; D gene: TRBD1; V gene: TRBV11-2; clone size: -; CDR3 DNA: TGTGCCAGCAGCTTCCCACGGACAGGTCCGAACTATGGCTACACCTTC; CDR3 protein: CASSFPRTGPNYGYTF
J gene: TRBJ2-7; CDR3 length: 14; D gene: TRBD1; V gene: TRBV5-6; clone size: few; CDR3 DNA: TGTGCCAGCAGCTTGGGACAGGGGGCCTACGAGCAGTACTTC; CDR3 protein: CASSLGQGAYEQYF
J gene: TRBJ2-7; CDR3 length: 14; D gene: -; V gene: TRBV5-1; clone size: -; CDR3 DNA: TGCGCCAGCAGCTTGGACAGGGCTAGGCGCGAGCAGTACTTC; CDR3 protein: CASSLDRARREQYF
J gene: TRBJ1-4; CDR3 length: 14; D gene: TRBD1; V gene: TRBV6-1; clone size: few; CDR3 DNA: TGTGCCAGCAGTAAGGACAGGGCTAATGAAAAACTGTTTTTT; CDR3 protein: CASSKDRANEKLFF
J gene: TRBJ1-1; CDR3 length: 11; D gene: -; V gene: TRBV28; clone size: once; CDR3 DNA: TGTGCCAGCAGTTTAAGGGGGTCAGCTTTCTTT; CDR3 protein: CASSLRGSAFF
J gene: TRBJ1-3; CDR3 length: 16; D gene: -; V gene: TRBV6-1; clone size: -; CDR3 DNA: TGTGCCAGCAGTGATTGGTCCTACTACTCTGGAAACACCATATATTTT; CDR3 protein: CASSDWSYYSGNTIYF
J gene: TRBJ1-2; CDR3 length: 15; D gene: TRBD1; V gene: TRBV4-2; clone size: -; CDR3 DNA: TGTGCCAGCAGCCCGGGACAGCCAACTAACTATGGCTACACCTTC; CDR3 protein: CASSPGQPTNYGYTF
J gene: TRBJ1-2; CDR3 length: 16; D gene: -; V gene: TRBV28; clone size: -; CDR3 DNA: TGTGCCAGCAGTTTAATTGTGGGGGCCATTAACTATGGCTACACCTTC; CDR3 protein: CASSLIVGAINYGYTF
J gene: TRBJ2-5; CDR3 length: 14; D gene: -; V gene: TRBV6-1; clone size: -; CDR3 DNA: TGTGCCAGCAGTGCTGCGGGGGCCGAAGAGACCCAGTACTTC; CDR3 protein: CASSAAGAEETQYF
J gene: TRBJ2-1; CDR3 length: 16; D gene: TRBD1; V gene: TRBV7-9; clone size: -; CDR3 DNA: TGTGCCAGCAGAACAGACAGGGTCCCAATTCTCAATGAGCAGTTCTTC; CDR3 protein: CASRTDRVPILNEQFF
J gene: TRBJ1-1; CDR3 length: 14; D gene: TRBD1; V gene: TRBV19; clone size: -; CDR3 DNA: TGTGCCAGTGAGGGGCCAGGGGGGAACACTGAAGCTTTCTTT; CDR3 protein: CASEGPGGNTEAFF
J gene: TRBJ2-7; CDR3 length: 15; D gene: -; V gene: TRBV4-1; clone size: -; CDR3 DNA: TGCGCCAGCAGCCAACCCCAGCGGGCCTCCTACGAGCAGTACTTC; CDR3 protein: CASSQPQRASYEQYF
J gene: TRBJ2-7; CDR3 length: 14; D gene: -; V gene: TRBV6-1; clone size: -; CDR3 DNA: TGTGCCAGCGTTTTTTTGGGCGGGCCCTACGAGCAGTACTTC; CDR3 protein: CASVFLGGPYEQYF
J gene: TRBJ1-1; CDR3 length: 14; D gene: TRBD1; V gene: TRBV10-3; clone size: -; CDR3 DNA: TGTGCCATCACCCCAGGACAGGGAGAGGAGAGAGCTTTCTTT; CDR3 protein: CAITPGQGEERAFF
J gene: TRBJ2-7; CDR3 length: 15; D gene: TRBD2; V gene: TRBV27; clone size: once; CDR3 DNA: TGTGCCAGCAGGGCCCAGCGGGAGTGGTGGTACGAGCAGTACTTC; CDR3 protein: CASRAQREWWYEQYF
J gene: TRBJ2-7; CDR3 length: 14; D gene: TRBD2; V gene: TRBV27; clone size: once; CDR3 DNA: TGTGCCAGCAGTTTAGGGGGGAGGGCCTACGAGCAGTACTTC; CDR3 protein: CASSLGGRAYEQYF
J gene: TRBJ1-5; CDR3 length: 17; D gene: TRBD1; V gene: TRBV11-3; clone size: -; CDR3 DNA: TGTGCCAGCAGCTTAGATTTTGCGGGACAGGGTAATCAGCCCCAGCATTTT; CDR3 protein: CASSLDFAGQGNQPQHF
J gene: TRBJ2-2; CDR3 length: 19; D gene: TRBD1; V gene: TRBV6-1; clone size: -; CDR3 DNA: TGTGCCAGCAGTGTTACCGGGACAGGGGGCGCTTGGGGTACCGGGGAGCTGTTTTTT; CDR3 protein: CASSVTGTGGAWGTGELFF
J gene: TRBJ2-1; CDR3 length: 12; D gene: -; V gene: TRBV30; clone size: -; CDR3 DNA: TGTGCCTGGAGTCCCAAGGGGGATGAGCAGTTCTTC; CDR3 protein: CAWSPKGDEQFF
J gene: TRBJ2-5; CDR3 length: 14; D gene: TRBD2; V gene: TRBV5-1; clone size: -; CDR3 DNA: TGCGCCAGCAGCTTTCCGGGGGGACGCGAGACCCAGTACTTC; CDR3 protein: CASSFPGGRETQYF
J gene: TRBJ2-1; CDR3 length: 13; D gene: TRBD2; V gene: TRBV7-6; clone size: -; CDR3 DNA: TGTGCCAGCAGCGAGAATAGCGGGAGGGCCCCGTTCTTC; CDR3 protein: CASSENSGRAPFF
J gene: TRBJ2-7; CDR3 length: 16; D gene: TRBD1; V gene: TRBV28; clone size: -; CDR3 DNA: TGTGCCAGCAGACAAGTTGGGGGACAGGGGATCTACGAGCAGTACTTC; CDR3 protein: CASRQVGGQGIYEQYF
J gene: TRBJ1-6; CDR3 length: 13; D gene: -; V gene: TRBV30; clone size: -; CDR3 DNA: TGTGCCTGGAGGCAGGGCCCTAATTCACCCCTCCACTTT; CDR3 protein: CAWRQGPNSPLHF